This T cell receptor (beta chain) stems from a study of T cell responses to AZD1222 COVID-19 vaccine. General study findings and limits: Only 6 or 7 AZD1222 recipients tested seropositive at baseline. Donors in the cohort were predominantly white British and more often female, and clonal diversity was possibly underestimated.

As to this clone: Its antigen remains unidentified.

Some clones are missing from TCRdb's copy, which holds only in-frame ones; the method was immunoSEQ multiplex PCR. The data contain roughly 140,000 clones, about 93% of them seen just once; the ten biggest clones take up less than 5.5%. This TCR derives from an adult in good health. The sequencing used peripheral blood, collected on day 0 of AZD1222 vaccination.

CDR3 DNA: TGTGCCAGCAGTCGGAAACAGGGGGCCCACTACGAGCAGTACTTC. It specifies CASSRKQGAHYEQYF. The chain links TRBV6-2 or TRBV6-3 to TRBJ2-7, with 9 bases matching TRBD1. The trim removed 5 bases at V and 3 bases at J, leaving 8 bases unmatched. The CDR3 is made up of 15 amino acids. Germline V gene sequence: CDR1 MNHEY, CDR2 SVGEGT.